A selection of T cell receptor beta chains follows, all from one sample in a study of T cells in Graves' hyperthyroidism and ophthalmopathy. TCRdb reprocessed the multiplex PCR reads with MiXCR, giving one entry per CDR3 protein. The table records around 350,000 distinct CDR3 sequences, roughly 13% of them present only once. The specimen was blood. The receptors were sampled from a woman in her late teens or twenties with Graves' hyperthyroidism. CDR3s include the opening cysteine and the closing phenylalanine or tryptophan. Each record gives: clone size, D gene, J gene, V gene, CDR3 DNA, CDR3 protein. The D gene is left open where the match is weak. Clone size is given for some rows only: seen once, a few or many times, or a class if the clone is expanded.

many	-	TRBJ1-2	TRBV28	TGTGCCAGCAGTGACAATCACCTTCACTATGGCTACACCTTC	CASSDNHLHYGYTF
many	-	TRBJ1-4	TRBV2	TGTGCCAGCAGTGAAGGGAATACAGCTAATGAAAAACTGTTTTTT	CASSEGNTANEKLFF
many	TRBD1	TRBJ2-7	TRBV28	TGTGCCAGCAGTTTTTGGGACAGGGTATCTGAGCAGTACTTC	CASSFWDRVSEQYF
few	-	TRBJ2-7	TRBV4-3	TGCGCCAGCAGCCAAGTCGTGGGGGGCCGGGGCGAGCAGTACTTC	CASSQVVGGRGEQYF
many	-	TRBJ2-7	TRBV6-2/TRBV6-3	TGTGCCAGCACCCCGGGCTATCTCGAGCAGTACTTC	CASTPGYLEQYF
many	-	TRBJ2-2	TRBV11-2	TGTGCCAGCAGCTTAGGATTCTCGGGAGCCGGGGAGCTGTTTTTT	CASSLGFSGAGELFF
-	-	TRBJ2-1	TRBV6-2/TRBV6-3	TGTGCCGGCAGTTATTTTCGCGGGCCCTTGAACAATGAGCAGTTCTTC	CAGSYFRGPLNNEQFF
-	-	TRBJ1-1	TRBV29-1	TGCAGCGTTGAAGTGACGGCGAACACTGAAGCTTTCTTT	CSVEVTANTEAFF
-	-	TRBJ2-5	TRBV4-2	TGTGCCAGCAGCCCAAGTGCTGGGACAAGACAAGAGACCCAGTACTTC	CASSPSAGTRQETQYF
many	-	TRBJ2-7	TRBV7-2	TGTGCCAGCAGCGTACGCGGACAAGGAGATGGCGAGCAGTACTTC	CASSVRGQGDGEQYF
many	-	TRBJ2-6	TRBV25-1	TGTGCCAGCAGTGGCCTAGGGACCGGGGCCAACGTCCTGACTTTC	CASSGLGTGANVLTF
-	-	TRBJ2-7	TRBV5-8	TGTGCCAGCAGCTTGGGGGGGTGGGAGCAGTACTTC	CASSLGGWEQYF
-	-	TRBJ1-1	TRBV6-1	TGTGCCAGTGTGCTTATGGGCCTCGGGACTGAAGCTTTCTTT	CASVLMGLGTEAFF
many	-	TRBJ1-3	TRBV11-1	TGTGCCAGCACCCCGGGTTTCGGACTTTCTGGAAACACCATATATTTT	CASTPGFGLSGNTIYF
-	-	TRBJ1-3	TRBV5-6	TGTGCCAGCAGCTTCGGACGAGCTGGAAACACCATATATTTT	CASSFGRAGNTIYF
-	TRBD2	TRBJ2-7	TRBV18	TGTGCCAGCTCACGCGGGACTAGCGGGAGCACCTACGAGCAGTACTTC	CASSRGTSGSTYEQYF